This T cell receptor (beta chain) comes out of a study of blood T cell repertoires in COVID-19. Study information: Whether acute or convalescent, the COVID-19 samples came from the United States, Italy and Spain. T cells, B-cell-depleted T cells, or PBMCs provided the cDNA or gDNA that served as material.

The protocol was immunoSEQ multiplex PCR, while the TCRdb copy is restricted to in-frame clones and leaves out a portion. The sample lists 100,000 or so clones, around 89% occurring once. The ends lost 4 bases at V and 6 bases at J; junction bases unmatched: 14. The CDR3 is made up of 15 amino acids. Germline V gene sequence: CDR1 SQVTM, CDR2 ANQGSEA. The specimen was peripheral blood. The chain links TRBV29-1 to TRBJ2-5; TRBD1 matches at 7 bases. The receptor comes from a man aged 60 to 69 with acute or convalescent COVID-19. Written as DNA, the CDR3 is TGCAGCGTTGGCCGTCGCACAGGGGAAAAAAAGACCCAGTACTTC. It codes for CSVGRRTGEKKTQYF.